This TCR beta chain derives from a study of blood T cell repertoires in COVID-19. Authors' analysis steps: Researchers report that nucleated cell counts were estimated from reference gene primer amplification. Sequencing used immunoSEQ multiplex PCR; TCRdb keeps in-frame clones, though not all of them. V and J calls and clone size are those listed in that table; D and trimming were worked out from the DNA. The sample consists of about 230,000 clones, roughly 85% of them appearing once. Germline V gives CDR1 ENHRY, CDR2 SYGVKD. This CDR3 comprises 14 residues. V lost 2 bases and J lost 4; bases outside the gene matches: 4.

This rearrangement joins TRBV10-3 to TRBJ1-2, with 7 nucleotides matching TRBD1. The clonotype originates from a woman younger than 30 who had recovered from COVID-19. The sequenced sample consisted of peripheral blood. CDR3 amino acids: CAISERDSAYGYTF. The CDR3 coding sequence is TGTGCCATCAGTGAGCGGGACAGTGCCTATGGCTACACCTTC.